These 22 T cell receptor beta chains were all obtained from the same sample, sequenced in a study of PD-L1 blockade in urothelial cancer. Sample time point: pretreatment peripheral blood. Repertoires were generated with immunoSEQ multiplex PCR, while TCRdb's copy carries only in-frame clones and drops some. The table lists over 75,000 clones, about 84% of them singletons. Specimen: PBMCs, collected around atezolizumab (anti-PD-L1) treatment. These receptors all stem from a man in his sixties with urothelial cancer.

The V and J genes are TRBV6-6 and TRBJ1-4; D is undetermined. Between the trimmed V and J ends, which lost 5 bases and 2 bases, there was a span of 9 bases. The CDR3 length is 14 residues. CDR1 MNHNY and CDR2 SVGAGI come from the germline V gene (reference sequence). CDR3 bases: TGTGCCAGCAGTGCCCTACGGACTAATGAAAAACTGTTTTTT. Protein: CASSALRTNEKLFF.

This clone was recorded once. The CDR3 nucleotides are TGTGCCTGGAGTCCTTTGTATGGCTACACCTTC. Amino acids: CAWSPLYGYTF. The chain recombines TRBV30 with TRBJ1-2; no firm D call. V gave up 2 bases and J gave up 5 bases, with 6 bases separating them. Germline values: CDR1 GTSNPN, CDR2 SVGIG (reference sequence). The CDR3 sequence is 11 residues long.

The CDR3 nucleotides are TGTGCCTGGAGCAGGATGTGGGGGGGAGGGACCGGGGAGCTGTTTTTT. As protein: CAWSRMWGGGTGELFF. This chain connects TRBV30 to TRBJ2-2; 7 bases line up with TRBD2. V gave up 3 bases and J gave up 5 bases; unmatched junction bases: 12. The CDR3 runs to 16 residues. Germline CDR1 GTSNPN, CDR2 SVGIG (reference sequence).

This chain joins TRBV4-1 and TRBJ2-7; TRBD2 matches at 11 bases. The CDR3 extends over 15 amino acids. Germline-derived CDR1 and CDR2 are MGHRA and YSYEKL. J was trimmed by 7 bases and V by 2 bases; bases with no gene match: 7. This chain's CDR3 is CASSQLLAGVGEQYF. Written as DNA, the CDR3 is TGCGCCAGCAGCCAATTACTAGCGGGAGTAGGGGAGCAGTACTTC.

This chain uses TRBV19 with TRBJ2-2, with 11 bases fitting TRBD2. This CDR3 comprises 15 residues. Germline CDR1 reads LNHDA; CDR2 reads SQIVND (reference sequence). V dropped 3 bases and J dropped 6; count of bases not matched to a gene: 3. Here the CDR3 reads CASSMSSGRAGELFF. CDR3 bases: TGTGCCAGTAGTATGAGTAGCGGGAGGGCCGGGGAGCTGTTTTTT.

CDR3 residues: CASSQDGTVGGHNSPLHF. The CDR3 region has the DNA TGCGCCAGCAGCCAAGATGGGACAGTGGGAGGTCATAATTCACCCCTCCACTTT. The gene calls are TRBV4-1 and TRBJ1-6; 7 nucleotides align to TRBD1. This CDR3 has 18 residues. V shed 0 bases and J 5 bases; nucleotides not matched to a gene: 10. CDR1 MGHRA and CDR2 YSYEKL come from the germline V gene.

The J gene is TRBJ2-5, the V gene TRBV21-1; TRBD2, the table's D call, lacks a check against the DNA. TRBV21-1 is labeled a pseudogene. The CDR3 is 15 amino acids. The DNA of the CDR3 is TGTGCCAGCAGCCCTCCCCTGAACGGCCAAGAGACCCAGTACTTC. Translation: CASSPPLNGQETQYF.

The V call is TRBV6-5, the J call TRBJ2-7; tentatively, D is TRBD1 (5 bases). CDR1 MNHEY and CDR2 SVGAGI come from the germline V gene. V was cut by 4 bases and J by 2 bases, with 15 bases left in between. The CDR3 covers 15 residues. For the CDR3, the DNA is TGTGCCAGCAGTTTAGGACAAGGGAAAACCTACGAGCAGTACTTC. Protein: CASSLGQGKTYEQYF.

The genes are TRBV19 and TRBJ2-3, with 14 bases matching TRBD2. The V segment lost 5 bases and the J segment 6 bases; nucleotides outside the gene matches: 4. This CDR3 has 15 amino acids. Looked up from germline, CDR1 is LNHDA and CDR2 is SQIVND (reference sequence). Here the CDR3 reads CASSPRTSGGDTQYF. The CDR3 nucleotides are TGTGCCAGTAGTCCGCGGACTAGCGGGGGGGATACGCAGTATTTT.

The chain carries TRBV25-1 and TRBJ2-1; 7 bases map to TRBD2. Losses at the gene ends were 5 bases for V and 3 bases for J; bases not matched to a gene: 7. The CDR3 covers 15 residues. Germline V gene lookup returns CDR1 MGHDK and CDR2 SYGVNS. CDR3 loop: CASSSFAGDYNEQFF. CDR3 bases: TGTGCCAGCAGTTCGTTCGCGGGAGACTACAATGAGCAGTTCTTC.

The chain couples TRBV9 to TRBJ2-5; 8 nucleotides match TRBD1. The CDR3 consists of 14 residues. J lost 4 bases, V lost 0 bases, and 2 bases had no gene match. The V gene's germline CDR1 is SGDLS and CDR2 YYNGEE. CDR3 loop: CASSVDTGGETQYF. Here the CDR3 DNA reads TGTGCCAGCAGCGTAGATACAGGGGGAGAGACCCAGTACTTC.

This clone was observed a single time. The chain combines TRBV7-9 with TRBJ2-7; tentative D call: TRBD1 (6 bases). The CDR3 length is 15 residues. Trimming took off 0 bases at V and 5 bases at J, with 14 bases between the two ends. Germline V gives CDR1 SEHNR, CDR2 FQNEAQ (reference sequence). The chain's CDR3 is CASSLASNREHEQYF. CDR3 coding DNA: TGTGCCAGCAGCTTAGCGAGTAACAGGGAACACGAGCAGTACTTC.

The CDR3 is CASSEKYRGHGGELFF. The CDR3 nucleotides read TGTGCCAGCAGTGAAAAGTACAGGGGGCATGGAGGGGAGCTGTTTTTT. The chain is built from TRBV2 and TRBJ2-2, with 9 bases matching TRBD1. Per the germline V gene, CDR1 is SNHLY and CDR2 is FYNNEI. Germline trimming cut 2 bases from V and 8 bases from J; bases unmatched to any gene: 9. This CDR3 spans 16 amino acids.

This chain connects TRBV5-1 to TRBJ1-1; D unclear. The CDR3 has 12 residues. V was clipped by 4 bases and J by 4 bases, with 8 bases between them. Germline V gene data show CDR1 as SGHRS and CDR2 as YFSETQ. The CDR3 DNA follows: TGCGCCAGCAGCCTTTCGGGCACTGAAGCTTTCTTT. It is translated as CASSLSGTEAFF.

The chain has TRBV9 and TRBJ2-3; possibly TRBD1 for D (6 bases). This CDR3 has 16 residues. Looked up from germline, CDR1 is SGDLS and CDR2 is YYNGEE. The germline V and J ends were trimmed by 4 bases and 6 bases, with 21 bases remaining between them. This chain's CDR3 is CASSYLRGELSDTQYF. DNA for the CDR3: TGTGCCAGCAGCTACCTCAGGGGCGAGTTATCGGATACGCAGTATTTT.

This chain connects TRBV6-1 to TRBJ2-1; 10 bases map to TRBD2. There are 15 residues in the CDR3. Unmatched junction bases numbered 7, after V lost 3 bases and J lost 8 bases. Germline assignment: CDR1 MNHNS and CDR2 SASEGT. The CDR3 spells CASSDGPSGSYEQFF. CDR3 nucleotides: TGTGCCAGCAGTGATGGTCCTAGCGGGAGTTATGAGCAGTTCTTC.

The table lists this clone with a few counts. The V gene is TRBV19, the J gene TRBJ1-5, with a tentative D call TRBD1 (6 bases). The CDR3 extends over 13 amino acids. Looked up from germline, CDR1 is LNHDA and CDR2 is SQIVND (reference sequence). Trimming shortened V by 8 bases and J by 4 bases, and 12 bases separated the two germline ends. The CDR3 bases are TGTGCCAGTGGGGGCGGGGGTAATCAGCCCCAGCATTTT. This encodes CASGGGGNQPQHF.

This clone was counted once. The chain carries TRBV28 and TRBJ2-7; 8 bases are shared with TRBD1. V dropped 7 bases and J dropped 4; count of bases not matched to a gene: 12. Looked up from germline, CDR1 is MDHEN and CDR2 is SYDVKM. The CDR3 has 15 residues. The CDR3 spells CASTPPDRVFYEQYF. The CDR3 DNA sequence: TGTGCCAGCACACCCCCGGACAGGGTTTTTTACGAGCAGTACTTC.

The CDR3 bases are TGCGCCAGCAGCTTGTGGGGGGATAGCAATCAGCCCCAGCATTTT. Its translation: CASSLWGDSNQPQHF. The chain is built from TRBV5-1 and TRBJ1-5, with D possibly matching TRBD1 (5 bases). CDR1 is SGHRS and CDR2 is YFSETQ in the germline V gene. V lost 1 base, J lost 0 bases, and 8 bases lay in between. The CDR3 length is 15 residues.

The gene calls are TRBV6-5 and TRBJ2-7; D not certain. Trimming removed 6 bases from V and 3 bases from J, with 15 bases in between. CDR3 length: 14 residues. Germline-derived CDR1 and CDR2 are MNHEY and SVGAGI. CDR3 bases: TGTGCCAGCAGCCGTCGCGGCGATTACTACGAGCAGTACTTC. Protein product: CASSRRGDYYEQYF.

J is TRBJ1-4 and V is TRBV19; 10 bases map to TRBD1. CDR3 length equals 16 residues. V was clipped by 5 bases and J by 8 bases; unmatched bases: 11. The germline V gene has CDR1 LNHDA and CDR2 SQIVND (reference sequence). The CDR3 protein is CASSDNPGTGAEKLFF. As DNA, the CDR3 is TGTGCCAGTAGTGATAATCCCGGGACAGGGGCCGAAAAACTGTTTTTT.

The CDR3 sequence: CASSIASGRFGEQYF. The CDR3 nucleotides are TGTGCCAGTAGTATAGCTAGCGGGAGGTTCGGCGAGCAGTACTTC. V usage is TRBV19 and J usage is TRBJ2-7; 11 nucleotides align to TRBD2. The CDR3 is made up of 15 amino acids. With 1 base clipped from V and 6 bases from J, the junction kept 5 bases outside the gene matches. Germline V lookup: CDR1 LNHDA, CDR2 SQIVND (reference sequence).